This T cell receptor beta chain emerged from a study of blood T cell repertoires in COVID-19. Study in general: Samples taken during acute and convalescent COVID-19 were collected in the United States, Italy and Spain. The analysed material was cDNA or gDNA that came from T cells, B-cell-depleted T cells, or PBMCs.

Per the authors' pipeline: Estimates of nucleated cell counts were drawn from the amplification of reference gene primers. Assay: immunoSEQ multiplex PCR; the TCRdb copy retains only in-frame clones and omits some. V and J calls and clone size are given by that table; D and trimming were obtained from the DNA. This sample yields some 22,000 clones, of which about nine tenths are seen a single time; roughly 20% belongs to the top ten. This TCR was sampled from a woman older than 75 with acute or convalescent COVID-19. Sequenced sample: peripheral blood.

CDR3 nucleotide sequence: TGCGCCAGCAGCCAAGTGCGACTAGCGGGTGCAGATACGCAGTATTTT. Its protein product is CASSQVRLAGADTQYF. The gene calls are TRBV4-1 and TRBJ2-3; TRBD2 agrees at 10 bases. The CDR3 length is 16 residues. V gave up 1 base and J gave up 4 bases; unmatched junction bases: 5. Germline lookup yields CDR1 MGHRA and CDR2 YSYEKL.